This T cell receptor (beta chain) was captured in a study of monozygotic twins with inflammatory bowel disease. As to this clonotype: Its cognate antigen is unknown.

Germline loops: CDR1 SGHKS, CDR2 YYEKEE (reference sequence). The CDR3 loop spans 15 amino acids. TCRdb re-called the 5' RACE reads and catalogs CDR3 proteins one per entry, DNA excluded. The specimen's table records approximately 160,000 distinct CDR3 sequences. Study-level findings and limits: IBD patients showed reduced TCRbeta diversity (inverse Simpson) versus healthy co-twins.

The sequenced sample consisted of blood. This chain uses TRBV5-5 with TRBJ1-1; TCRdb's D call of TRBD1 is untestable without DNA. The clonotype was recovered from a human donor with ulcerative colitis or Crohn's disease, or a healthy co-twin of an affected twin (not recorded which). CDR3 residues: CASSLAVTGGTEAFF.